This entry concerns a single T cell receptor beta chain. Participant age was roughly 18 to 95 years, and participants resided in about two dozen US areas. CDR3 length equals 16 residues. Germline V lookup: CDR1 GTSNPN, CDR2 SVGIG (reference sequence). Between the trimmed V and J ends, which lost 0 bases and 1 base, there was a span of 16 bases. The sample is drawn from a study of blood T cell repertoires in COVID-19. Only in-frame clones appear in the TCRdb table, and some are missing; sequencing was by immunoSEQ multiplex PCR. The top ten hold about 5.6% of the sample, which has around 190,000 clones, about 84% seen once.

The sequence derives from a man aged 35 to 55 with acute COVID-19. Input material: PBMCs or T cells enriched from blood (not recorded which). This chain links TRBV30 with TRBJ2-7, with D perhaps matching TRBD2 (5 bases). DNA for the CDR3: TGTGCCTGGAGTGTGTGGGGAAGAGGGAGTTCCTACGAGCAGTACTTC. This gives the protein CAWSVWGRGSSYEQYF.